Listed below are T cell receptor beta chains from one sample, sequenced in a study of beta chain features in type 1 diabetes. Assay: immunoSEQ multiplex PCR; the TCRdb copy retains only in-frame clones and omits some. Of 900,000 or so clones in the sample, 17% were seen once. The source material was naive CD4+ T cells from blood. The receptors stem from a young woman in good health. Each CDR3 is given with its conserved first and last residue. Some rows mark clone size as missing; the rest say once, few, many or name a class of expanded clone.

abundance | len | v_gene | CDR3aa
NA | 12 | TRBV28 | CASSFSTDTQYF
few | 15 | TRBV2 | CASNGLADPTDTQYF
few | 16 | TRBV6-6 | CASRRTGTSGTYEQYF
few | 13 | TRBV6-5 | CASSYSGTGGRYF
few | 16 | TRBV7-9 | CASSLDRDRGTDTQYF
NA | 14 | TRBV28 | CASTPQARNYGYTF
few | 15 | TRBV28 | CASSSAGGPRDTQYF
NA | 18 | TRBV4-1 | CASSPQGLAGGAKNIQYF
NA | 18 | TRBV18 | CASSPSSPGLAELTQQYF
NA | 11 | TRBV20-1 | CSARGGPKLFF
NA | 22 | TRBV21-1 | CASSSRSYGPIREVLGTGELFF
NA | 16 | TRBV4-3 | CASSQAGTVTTDTQYF
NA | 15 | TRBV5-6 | CASSLRASYPETQYF
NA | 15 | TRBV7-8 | CASSSAGGGWGGYTF
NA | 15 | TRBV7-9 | CASSLMEVPSGELFF
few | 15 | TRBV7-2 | CASSLDTQSSYEQYF
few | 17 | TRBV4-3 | CASSQDLGAASYNEQFF
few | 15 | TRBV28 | CASKAGTGSGTEAFF
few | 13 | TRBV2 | CASSEVPTYEQYF
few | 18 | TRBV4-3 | CASSQELIAGASTDTQYF
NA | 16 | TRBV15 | CATSRGLSAEAYEQYF
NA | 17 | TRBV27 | CASKDRAWTSGANVLTF
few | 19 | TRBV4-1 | CASSQKASLDWTSTDTQYF
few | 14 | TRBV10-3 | CAISPGRKNTEAFF
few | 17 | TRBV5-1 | CASSDRAGGGGSDTQYF
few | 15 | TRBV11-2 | CASSLGVGHTYEQYF
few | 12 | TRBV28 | CASSYPRNEQFF
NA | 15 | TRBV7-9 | CASSPRVSSYNEQFF
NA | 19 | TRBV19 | CASSIGVGYGQGSKGKLFF
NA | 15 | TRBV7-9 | CASSSLGTHPDTQYF
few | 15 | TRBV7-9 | CASRSSGTLIDEQFF
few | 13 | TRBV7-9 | CASSLITDTEAFF
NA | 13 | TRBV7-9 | CASSLVVSDTQYF
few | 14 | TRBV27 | CASRGRGHRETQYF
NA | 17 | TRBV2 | CASRGDSGLAKHNEQFF
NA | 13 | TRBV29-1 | CSVLGTGGGDYTF
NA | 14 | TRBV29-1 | CSVQGQGFDYGYTF
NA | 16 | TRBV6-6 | CASTPPTALGTYEQYF
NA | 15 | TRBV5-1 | CASSLVGARTDTQYF
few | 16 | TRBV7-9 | CASSPPGYSALYEQYF
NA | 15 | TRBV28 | CASRIRDRALNEQFF
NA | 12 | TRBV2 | CASRGTAYEQYF
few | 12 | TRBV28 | CASSSVLEGEFF
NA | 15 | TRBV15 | CATSRDLPPAGELFF
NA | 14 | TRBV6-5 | CASRLQGPSYEQYF
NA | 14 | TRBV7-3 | CASSLFSGGGEQFF
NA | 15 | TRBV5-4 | CASSLAGPISYEQYF
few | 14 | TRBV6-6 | CASSGQGARDIQYF
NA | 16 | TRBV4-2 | CASSQVRGSLYNEQFF
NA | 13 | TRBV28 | CASSQFTRNEQYF
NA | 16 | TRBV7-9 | CASSPRWGGRTDTQYF
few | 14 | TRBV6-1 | CASSARTGNTEAFF
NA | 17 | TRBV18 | CASSPNRRGPSGNTIYF
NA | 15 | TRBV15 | CATSRVGTGVYEQYF
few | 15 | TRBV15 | CATSREPTPPWAQYF
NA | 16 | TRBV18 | CASSPAGTSATDTQYF